Presented here are 18 T cell receptor beta chains from one specimen sequenced in a study of shared clonotypes between healthy human individuals. Only in-frame clones appear in the TCRdb table, and some are missing; sequencing was by immunoSEQ multiplex PCR. The profile shows over a million clones, 95% to 97% of them singletons. The sequenced sample consisted of naive CD4+ T cells sorted from blood. The sample's subset: CD45RA+ positively selected. The receptors originated from a young man in good health.

The gene calls are TRBV7-2 and TRBJ2-1; TRBD2 might be the D (7 bases). Trimming left V 2 bases short and J 7 bases short, with 15 bases between. Germline assignment: CDR1 SGHTA and CDR2 FQGNSA. This CDR3 contains 15 residues. The CDR3, as DNA: TGTGCCAGCAGCTTAAGACGAGGGAGGGGGAATGAGCAGTTCTTC. This codes for CASSLRRGRGNEQFF.

The CDR3 DNA follows: TGTGCCAGCAGGCGGGACATTAATCAGCCCCAGCATTTT. It is translated as CASRRDINQPQHF. V usage is TRBV2 and J usage is TRBJ1-5, with a possible D match to TRBD1 (6 bases). Germline V gene lookup returns CDR1 SNHLY and CDR2 FYNNEI. The CDR3 is made up of 13 amino acids. Trimming cost V 6 bases and J 4 bases, with 10 bases left between them. Complete variable domain (other parts from reference TRBV2 and TRBJ1-5): EPEVTQTPSHQVTQMGQEVILRCVPISNHLYFYWYRQILGQKVEFLVSFYNNEISEKSEIFDDQFSVERPDGSNFTLKIRSTKLEDSAMYFCASRRDINQPQHFGDGTRLSIL.

As for this clone: At one of its ends the junction is not consistent with the germline gene, which may arise from a read error. The chain carries TRBV7-3 and TRBJ2-5; TRBD2 agrees at 10 bases. From germline, CDR1 is SGHTA and CDR2 FQGTGA. The CDR3 consists of 15 residues. The CDR3 bases are TGTGCCAGCAGCTTAACCCCCGCAGCGGGAGGGCCTCTGGACTTC. Protein: CASSLTPAAGGPLDF.

J is TRBJ2-1 and V is TRBV2; D perhaps matches TRBD2 (5 bases). Looked up from germline, CDR1 is SNHLY and CDR2 is FYNNEI. V lost 6 bases to trimming and J lost 14 bases, with 20 bases between them. This CDR3 contains 13 residues. CDR3 coding DNA: TGTGCCAGCAGGGTCGACAAGGGTGGGGAGAAGTTCTTC. This translates into CASRVDKGGEKFF.

The chain combines TRBV5-1 with TRBJ2-5, with D perhaps assigned TRBD1 or TRBD2 (5 bases each). The CDR3 is 15 amino acids. Trimming cost V 0 bases and J 7 bases, with 16 bases left between them. CDR1 and CDR2 (germline): SGHRS, YFSETQ. CDR3 sequence reads: CASSLVSGPAATQYF. The DNA for the CDR3 is TGCGCCAGCAGCTTGGTATCGGGGCCCGCGGCGACCCAGTACTTC.

This clone has only one observation. The chain employs TRBV5-5 and TRBJ2-3, with D hard to call. Trimming shortened V by 2 bases and J by 4 bases, and 8 bases separated the two germline ends. CDR3 length: 13 amino acids. Germline CDR1 and CDR2: SGHKS and YYEKEE (reference sequence). Written as DNA, the CDR3 is TGTGCCAGCAGCTTTAGTAGTTCAGATACGCAGTATTTT. Amino acid sequence: CASSFSSSDTQYF. The complete variable domain, with remaining parts taken from reference TRBV5-5 and TRBJ2-3, reads DAGVTQSPTHLIKTRGQQVTLRCSPISGHKSVSWYQQVLGQGPQFIFQYYEKEERGRGNFPDRFSARQFPNYSSELNVNALLLGDSALYLCASSFSSSDTQYFGPGTRLTVL.

The chain recombines TRBV18 with TRBJ1-5, with D perhaps TRBD1 (6 bases). The ends were cut back, 4 bases at V and 0 bases at J, with 13 bases in the middle. Germline V CDR1 and CDR2: KGHSH, LQKENI. The length of the CDR3 is 16 residues. CDR3 amino acids: CASSRSQGSSNQPQHF. CDR3 nucleotides: TGTGCCAGCTCACGGAGCCAGGGGAGTAGCAATCAGCCCCAGCATTTT.

V and J are TRBV5-4 and TRBJ2-5, with 10 positions matching TRBD2. This CDR3 comprises 15 residues. The germline gives CDR1 SGHNT, CDR2 YYREEE (reference sequence). With V trimmed by 4 bases and J by 5 bases, 8 bases remained unmatched. DNA of the CDR3: TGTGCCAGCAGCACCCCTAGCGGGAGAGGGGAGACCCAGTACTTC. This gives the protein CASSTPSGRGETQYF.

The chain couples TRBV9 to TRBJ1-2, with D perhaps TRBD1 (6 bases). Germline V gene sequence: CDR1 SGDLS, CDR2 YYNGEE. The CDR3 has 14 residues. V was shortened by 5 bases and J by 4 bases, with 15 bases between the two germline ends. The CDR3 protein is CASSLQGDPYGYTF. The DNA for the CDR3 is TGTGCCAGCAGTCTACAGGGAGATCCCTATGGCTACACCTTC.

V is TRBV5-8 and J is TRBJ2-3, with TRBD2 identical over 9 bases. Germline values: CDR1 SGHTS, CDR2 YDEGEE. Trimming at V came to 4 bases and at J to 0 bases, leaving 12 bases not matched to a gene. CDR3 length equals 18 residues. CDR3 in DNA: TGTGCCAGCAGCCCCGCCTCGCTAGCGGGGCCTAGCACAGATACGCAGTATTTT. Residues: CASSPASLAGPSTDTQYF.

This clone was observed once. The rearrangement uses TRBV15 and TRBJ1-2; D unresolved. Germline V lookup: CDR1 LNHNV, CDR2 YYDKDF (reference sequence). V was shortened by 0 bases and J by 3 bases, with 11 bases between the two germline ends. The length of the CDR3 is 15 residues. CDR3 sequence (DNA): TGTGCCACCAGCAGAGATGAGGCGCCGGACTATGGCTACACCTTC. It codes for CATSRDEAPDYGYTF.

This sequence joins TRBV5-1 and TRBJ2-7; 8 bases fit TRBD1. The CDR3 runs 18 residues. The junction had 17 bases not matched to a gene; V was cut back by 2 bases and J by 4 bases. Germline assignment: CDR1 SGHRS and CDR2 YFSETQ. In nucleotides, the CDR3 is TGCGCCAGCAGCTTACCTCTTGGAGGAGGACAGGGATTTTACGAGCAGTACTTC. It encodes CASSLPLGGGQGFYEQYF.

The chain employs TRBV29-1 and TRBJ2-3; 13 bases map to TRBD2. Germline lookup yields CDR1 SQVTM and CDR2 ANQGSEA. V was clipped by 7 bases and J by 4 bases; unmatched bases: 5. The CDR3 is 14 residues long. The CDR3 nucleotides are TGCAGCGGTTGGACTAGCGGGAGCCCAGATACGCAGTATTTT. Protein: CSGWTSGSPDTQYF.

V is TRBV11-3 and J is TRBJ2-1; TRBD2 matches 8 bases. The J segment lost 7 bases and the V segment lost 0 bases, leaving 17 bases of the junction unmatched. Germline CDR1 and CDR2: SGHNT and YENEEA. The CDR3 contains 19 residues. The CDR3 region has the DNA TGTGCCAGCAGCTTAGAGGGGTGGGGAACGGGAGGGCCGTCGAATGAGCAGTTCTTC. Translating gives CASSLEGWGTGGPSNEQFF.

Comment on this clone: Other DNA variants within this sample encode the same CDR3. The rearrangement uses TRBV2 and TRBJ2-7; D gene uncertain. CDR1 is SNHLY and CDR2 is FYNNEI in the germline V gene. V was clipped by 3 bases and J by 3 bases, with 3 bases between them. The CDR3 loop spans 11 amino acids. For the CDR3, the DNA is TGTGCCAGCAGTGATGTCTACGAGCAGTACTTC. Translated, it gives CASSDVYEQYF.

The V call is TRBV20-1, the J call TRBJ2-7; D uncertain. V shed 3 bases and J shed 3 bases, with 6 bases lying between them. The CDR3 consists of 11 residues. Germline CDR1 reads DFQATT; CDR2 reads SNEGSKA (reference sequence). In nucleotides, the CDR3 is TGCAGTGCTAGTCAGGTCTACGAGCAGTACTTC. Its translation: CSASQVYEQYF.

The chain is built from TRBV7-2 and TRBJ2-2; no clear D gene. The CDR3 has 15 amino acids. Trimming removed 1 base at V and 6 bases at J, with 12 bases between. The germline V gene has CDR1 SGHTA and CDR2 FQGNSA. The CDR3 region is CASSLGSVAAGELFF. CDR3 coding DNA: TGTGCCAGCAGCTTAGGATCAGTTGCGGCCGGGGAGCTGTTTTTT.

The V call is TRBV14, the J call TRBJ2-2; D is ambiguous. Per the germline V gene, CDR1 is SGHDN and CDR2 is FVKESK. Between the trimmed V and J ends, which lost 4 bases and 6 bases, there was a span of 12 bases. The CDR3 spans 14 residues. CDR3 residues: CASSRVDWSGELFF. CDR3 nucleotides: TGTGCCAGCAGCCGGGTAGATTGGTCCGGGGAGCTGTTTTTT.